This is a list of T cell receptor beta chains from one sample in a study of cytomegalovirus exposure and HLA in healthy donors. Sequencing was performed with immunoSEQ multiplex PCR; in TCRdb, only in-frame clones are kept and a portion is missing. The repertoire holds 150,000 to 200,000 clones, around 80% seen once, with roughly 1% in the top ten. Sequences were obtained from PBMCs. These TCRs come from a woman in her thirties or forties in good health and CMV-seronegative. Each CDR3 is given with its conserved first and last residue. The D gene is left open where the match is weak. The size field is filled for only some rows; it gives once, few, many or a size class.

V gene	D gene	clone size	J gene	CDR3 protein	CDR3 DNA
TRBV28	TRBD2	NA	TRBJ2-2	CASSYGQAGVWGPTNTGELFF	TGTGCCAGCAGTTACGGGCAAGCGGGAGTATGGGGGCCTACGAACACCGGGGAGCTGTTTTTT
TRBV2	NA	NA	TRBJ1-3	CASSEAQIRNGNTIYF	TGTGCCAGCAGTGAAGCGCAAATCAGGAACGGAAACACCATATATTTT
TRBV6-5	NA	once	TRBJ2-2	CASSYGEDFNTGELFF	TGTGCCAGCAGTTACGGGGAGGACTTTAACACCGGGGAGCTGTTTTTT
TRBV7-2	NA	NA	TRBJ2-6	CASSRGGGANVLTF	TGTGCCAGCAGCAGAGGAGGTGGGGCCAACGTCCTGACTTTC
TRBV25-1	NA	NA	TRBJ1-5	CASSGAGNQPQHF	TGTGCCAGCAGTGGGGCAGGGAATCAGCCCCAGCATTTT
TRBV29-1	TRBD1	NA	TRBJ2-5	CSVAGTVEETQYF	TGCAGCGTGGCTGGGACAGTAGAAGAGACCCAGTACTTC
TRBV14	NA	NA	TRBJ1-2	CASSRLSATGLGGYTF	TGTGCCAGCAGCCGATTATCGGCAACAGGTTTAGGAGGCTACACCTTC
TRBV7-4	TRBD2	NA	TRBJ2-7	CASSLLPRGSCYEQYF	TGTGCCAGCAGCTTACTCCCTCGCGGGAGTTGCTACGAGCAGTACTTC
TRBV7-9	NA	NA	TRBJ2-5	CASSFRGGETQYF	TGTGCCAGCAGCTTCAGGGGAGGGGAGACCCAGTACTTC
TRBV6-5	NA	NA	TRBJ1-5	CASSLQGSNQPQHF	TGTGCCAGCAGTTTACAGGGAAGCAATCAGCCCCAGCATTTT
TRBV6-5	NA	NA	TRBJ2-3	CASSSRTVTDTQYF	TGTGCCAGCAGTTCTCGGACAGTCACAGATACGCAGTATTTT
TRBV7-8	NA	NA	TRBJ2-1	CASSLSGNSYNEQFF	TGTGCCAGCAGCTTGTCGGGTAACTCCTACAATGAGCAGTTCTTC
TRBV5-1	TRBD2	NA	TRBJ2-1	CASSLEGTRDNEQFF	TGCGCCAGCAGCTTGGAAGGGACTAGGGACAATGAGCAGTTCTTC
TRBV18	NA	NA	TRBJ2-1	CASSKTPPGGNEQFF	TGTGCCAGCTCAAAGACTCCCCCCGGGGGAAATGAGCAGTTCTTC
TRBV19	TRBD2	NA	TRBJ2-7	CASSQTSGRADEQYF	TGTGCCAGTAGTCAGACTAGCGGGAGGGCTGACGAGCAGTACTTC
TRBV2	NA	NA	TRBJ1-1	CASNEGTDTEAFF	TGTGCCAGCAACGAGGGGACTGACACTGAAGCTTTCTTT
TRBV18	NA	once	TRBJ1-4	CASSPSTDEKLFF	TGTGCCAGCTCACCGTCCACGGATGAAAAACTGTTTTTT
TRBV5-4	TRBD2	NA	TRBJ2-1	CASSLPSGKNEQFF	TGTGCCAGCAGCTTGCCTAGCGGGAAAAATGAGCAGTTCTTC
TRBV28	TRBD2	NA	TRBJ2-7	CASSSVMGSGSSYEQYF	TGTGCCAGCAGTTCCGTCATGGGTAGCGGGAGCTCCTACGAGCAGTACTTC
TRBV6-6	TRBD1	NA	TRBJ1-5	CAHGTGGDNQPQHF	TGTGCCCACGGCACAGGGGGTGACAATCAGCCCCAGCATTTT
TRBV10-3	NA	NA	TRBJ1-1	CAIRRGTKNTEAFF	TGTGCCATCAGGAGAGGGACAAAGAACACTGAAGCTTTCTTT
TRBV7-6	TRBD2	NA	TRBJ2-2	CASSPRGDQLGELFF	TGTGCCAGCAGCCCACGGGGGGACCAACTCGGGGAGCTGTTTTTT
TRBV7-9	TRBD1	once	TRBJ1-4	CASSPRTGGREKLFF	TGTGCCAGCAGCCCCCGGACAGGGGGGCGGGAAAAACTGTTTTTT
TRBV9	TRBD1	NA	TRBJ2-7	CASSVGLGGGGYEQYF	TGTGCCAGCAGCGTAGGTTTAGGGGGCGGCGGGTACGAGCAGTACTTC